This entry is about one TCR beta chain. Its antigen is unidentified. Trimming removed 1 base from V and 2 bases from J, with 6 bases in between. The CDR3 length is 13 residues. CDR1 SGHRS and CDR2 YFSETQ come from the germline V gene. The sample comes from a study of T cell responses to AZD1222 COVID-19 vaccine. Study-level background: Doses given second, at about 4 or about 12 weeks, were pooled. General study points: Across spike, vaccine-associated CD4 TCRs were found, dominant at 160-218 and 743-854. No repertoire was sampled before or during the peak T cell response, only after it. Donors skewed white British and female; clonal diversity was possibly underestimated.

Clones were sequenced by immunoSEQ multiplex PCR, and TCRdb holds only the in-frame ones, with some missing. This table has some 130,000 clones, roughly 93% appearing once. This clonotype originated in an adult in good health. The sequencing here drew on peripheral blood, taken on day 0 of AZD1222 vaccination. V and J are TRBV5-1 and TRBJ1-2; D is ambiguous. The CDR3 bases are TGCGCCAGCAGCTTGACTCAGAACTATGGCTACACCTTC. This sequence encodes CASSLTQNYGYTF.